These T cell receptor beta chains were read from a single sample in a study of technical replicates of blood from a few donors. The repertoire was sequenced with immunoSEQ multiplex PCR; TCRdb's copy has only in-frame clones and lacks some. The sample lists approximately 90,000 clones, about 96% occurring once. The sample was T cells isolated from PBMCs. Every receptor here comes from a human donor in good health. The CDR3 runs from the conserved cysteine through the conserved F or W. D genes are given only for firm matches.

>TRBV4-2|TRBJ2-1|NA
CASSQRNLFSYNEQFF
TGTGCCAGCAGCCAGCGTAACTTATTCTCCTACAATGAGCAGTTCTTC
>TRBV5-1|TRBJ1-4|NA
CASSQTTTNEKLFF
TGCGCCAGCAGCCAGACAACAACTAATGAAAAACTGTTTTTT
>TRBV10-1|TRBJ2-3|NA
CASSGDSVRTDTQYF
TGCGCCAGCAGTGGAGACAGCGTTCGGACAGATACGCAGTATTTT
>TRBV18|TRBJ2-7|NA
CASSPSGSSYEQYF
TGTGCCAGCTCACCGTCTGGGAGCTCCTACGAGCAGTACTTC
>TRBV18|TRBJ2-1|NA
CASSPTSREQFF
TGTGCCAGCTCACCAACCTCCAGAGAGCAGTTCTTC
>TRBV28|TRBJ1-1|NA
CASSPHTPRLEAFF
TGTGCCAGCAGTCCCCATACCCCTCGACTTGAAGCTTTCTTT
>TRBV27|TRBJ1-6|NA
CASSLGGSNSPLHF
TGTGCCAGCAGTTTAGGGGGGAGTAATTCACCCCTCCACTTT
>TRBV6-4|TRBJ2-1|TRBD2
CASSGGTSYNEQFF
TGTGCCAGCAGTGGGGGGACTAGCTACAATGAGCAGTTCTTC
>TRBV28|TRBJ1-2|NA
CASRDDSVIPSNYGYTF
TGTGCCAGCAGAGATGACAGCGTTATACCCTCTAACTATGGCTACACCTTC
>TRBV29-1|TRBJ1-2|TRBD1
CSVAGTGHGYTF
TGCAGCGTTGCCGGGACAGGGCATGGCTACACCTTC